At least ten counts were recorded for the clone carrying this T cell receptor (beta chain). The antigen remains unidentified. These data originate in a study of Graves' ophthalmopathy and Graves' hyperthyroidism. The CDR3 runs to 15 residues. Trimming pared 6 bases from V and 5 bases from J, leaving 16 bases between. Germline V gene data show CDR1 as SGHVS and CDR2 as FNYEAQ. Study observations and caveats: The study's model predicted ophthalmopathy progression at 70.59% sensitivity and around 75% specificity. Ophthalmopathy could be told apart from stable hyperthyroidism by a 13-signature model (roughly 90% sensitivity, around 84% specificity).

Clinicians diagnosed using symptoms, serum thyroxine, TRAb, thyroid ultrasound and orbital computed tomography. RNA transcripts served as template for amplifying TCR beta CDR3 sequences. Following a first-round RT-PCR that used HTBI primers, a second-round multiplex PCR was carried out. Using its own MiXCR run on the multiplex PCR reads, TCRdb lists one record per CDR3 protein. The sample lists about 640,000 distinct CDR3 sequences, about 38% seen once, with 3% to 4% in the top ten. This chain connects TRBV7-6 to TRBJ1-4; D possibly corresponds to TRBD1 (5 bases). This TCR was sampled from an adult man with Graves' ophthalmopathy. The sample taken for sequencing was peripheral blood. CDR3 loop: CASSSRQPGNEKLFF. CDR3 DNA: TGTGCCAGCAGTTCCAGACAGCCGGGAAATGAAAAACTGTTTTTT.